What follows is one T cell receptor (beta chain) and its context. V gave up 5 bases and J gave up 3 bases; unmatched junction bases: 12. Germline loops: CDR1 MDHEN, CDR2 SYDVKM. CDR3 length: 16 amino acids. These data come from a study of T-cell reconstitution after alpha-beta-depleted transplantation in children. Preparation of the TCRbeta library involved a method that used unique molecular identifiers. A single record per CDR3 protein comes from TCRdb applying MiXCR to the PCR reads. The repertoire holds about 500,000 distinct CDR3 sequences, roughly an eighth seen once, with 14% in the top ten. The clonotype was recovered from a female patient between 2 and 15 years old who had a stem cell transplant for aplastic anemia, so the T cells may come from the graft donor. The chain links TRBV28 to TRBJ1-1; TRBD1 aligns across 7 bases. Material: PBMCs, mostly from graft donor cells, obtained 180 days after TCRalphabeta/CD19-depleted stem cell transplant. CDR3 protein: CASSASLQGLYTEAFF. The CDR3 DNA reads as TGTGCCAGCAGTGCCAGCCTACAGGGGCTCTACACTGAAGCTTTCTTT.